This T cell receptor beta chain was obtained from a study of cytomegalovirus exposure and HLA in healthy donors. Whole-study findings and limits: A later analysis found that most CMV-associated TCR beta chains appeared HLA-restricted. For most TCR sequences rarity was the rule, although some public TCRs occurred in many donors. As was reported, the classifier diagnosed cytomegalovirus status with high specificity and sensitivity.

V was trimmed by 6 bases and J by 10 bases, leaving 19 bases between them. CDR3 length: 15 amino acids. CDR1 and CDR2 (germline): MDHEN, SYDVKM. 60 Vbeta and 13 Jbeta primers were used in PCR. TCRdb keeps only in-frame clones here, not all; method: immunoSEQ multiplex PCR. The table records around 210,000 clones, roughly 85% of them present only once. About this clone itself: Its cognate antigen is unknown.

This chain connects TRBV28 to TRBJ1-6, with a weak D call TRBD1 (6 bases). The sequence derives from a girl aged 2 to 9 in good health and CMV-seronegative. The specimen was PBMCs. CDR3 sequence (DNA): TGTGCCAGCAGCCTATCGGGGGGCGTACGATCACCCCTCCACTTT. This sequence encodes CASSLSGGVRSPLHF.